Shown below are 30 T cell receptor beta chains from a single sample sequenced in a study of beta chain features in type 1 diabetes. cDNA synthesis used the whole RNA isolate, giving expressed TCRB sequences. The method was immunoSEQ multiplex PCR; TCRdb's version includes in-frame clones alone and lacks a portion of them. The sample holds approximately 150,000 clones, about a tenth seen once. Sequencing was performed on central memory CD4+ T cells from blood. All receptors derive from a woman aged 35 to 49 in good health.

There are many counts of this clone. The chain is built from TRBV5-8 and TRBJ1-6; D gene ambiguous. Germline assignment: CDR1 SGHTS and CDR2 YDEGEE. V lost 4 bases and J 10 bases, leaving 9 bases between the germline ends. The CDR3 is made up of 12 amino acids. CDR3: CASSRSVSPLHF. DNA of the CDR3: TGTGCCAGCAGCCGCAGTGTCTCACCCCTCCACTTT.

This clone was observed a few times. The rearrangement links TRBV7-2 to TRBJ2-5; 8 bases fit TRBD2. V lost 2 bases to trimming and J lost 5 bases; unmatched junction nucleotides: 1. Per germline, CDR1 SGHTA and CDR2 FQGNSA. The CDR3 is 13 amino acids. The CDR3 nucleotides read TGTGCCAGCAGCTTAAGCGGGGGTGAGACCCAGTACTTC. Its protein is CASSLSGGETQYF.

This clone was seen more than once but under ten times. The CDR3 region is CASSQPDLDLNIQYF. Here the CDR3 DNA reads TGTGCCAGCAGCCAGCCGGACTTGGATTTAAACATTCAGTACTTC. The V and J genes are TRBV4-2 and TRBJ2-4, with D possibly being TRBD2 (5 bases). Trimming shortened V by 3 bases and J by 6 bases, and 15 bases separated the two germline ends. The CDR3 is 15 amino acids. Germline CDR1 reads LGHNA; CDR2 reads YNFKEQ.

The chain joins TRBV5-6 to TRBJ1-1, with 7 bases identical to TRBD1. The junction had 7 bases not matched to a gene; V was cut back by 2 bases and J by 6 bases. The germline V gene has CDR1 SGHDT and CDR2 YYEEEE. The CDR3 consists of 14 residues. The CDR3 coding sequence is TGTGCCAGCAGCTTATACTACAGGGGAGCTGAAGCTTTCTTT. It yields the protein CASSLYYRGAEAFF.

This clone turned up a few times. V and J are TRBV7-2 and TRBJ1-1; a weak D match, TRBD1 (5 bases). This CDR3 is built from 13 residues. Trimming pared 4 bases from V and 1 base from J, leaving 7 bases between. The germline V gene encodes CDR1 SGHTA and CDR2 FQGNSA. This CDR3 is CASSSQGNTEAFF. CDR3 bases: TGTGCCAGCAGCTCTCAGGGGAACACTGAAGCTTTCTTT.

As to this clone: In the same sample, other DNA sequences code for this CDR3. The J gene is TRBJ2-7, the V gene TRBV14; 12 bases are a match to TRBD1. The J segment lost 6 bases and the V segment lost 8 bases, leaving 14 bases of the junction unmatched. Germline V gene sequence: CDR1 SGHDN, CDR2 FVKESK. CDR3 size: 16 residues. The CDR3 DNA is TGTGCCAGCTCCCAACGTACCGGGACAGGGGGCACCGAGCAGTACTTC. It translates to CASSQRTGTGGTEQYF. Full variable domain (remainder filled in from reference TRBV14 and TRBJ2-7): EAGVTQFPSHSVIEKGQTVTLRCDPISGHDNLYWYRRVMGKEIKFLLHFVKESKQDESGMPNNRFLAERTGGTYSTLKVQPAELEDSGVYFCASSQRTGTGGTEQYFGPGTRLTVT.

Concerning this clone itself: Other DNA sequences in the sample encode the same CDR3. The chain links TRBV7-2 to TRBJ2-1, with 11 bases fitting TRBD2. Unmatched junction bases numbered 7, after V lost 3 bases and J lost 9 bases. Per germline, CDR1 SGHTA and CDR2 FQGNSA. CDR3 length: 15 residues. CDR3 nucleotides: TGTGCCAGCAGCTTTTTAGCGGGGGGGGGCGGTGAGCAGTTCTTC. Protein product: CASSFLAGGGGEQFF. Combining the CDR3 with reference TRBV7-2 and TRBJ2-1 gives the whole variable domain GAGVSQSPSNKVTEKGKDVELRCDPISGHTALYWYRQSLGQGLEFLIYFQGNSAPDKSGLPSDRFSAERTGGSVSTLTIQRTQQEDSAVYLCASSFLAGGGGEQFFGPGTRLTVL.

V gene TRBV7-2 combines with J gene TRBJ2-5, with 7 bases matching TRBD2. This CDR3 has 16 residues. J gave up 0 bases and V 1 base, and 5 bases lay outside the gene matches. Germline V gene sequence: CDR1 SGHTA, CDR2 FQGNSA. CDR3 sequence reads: CASSLGIGTNQETQYF. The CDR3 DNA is TGTGCCAGCAGCTTAGGGATCGGGACTAACCAAGAGACCCAGTACTTC.

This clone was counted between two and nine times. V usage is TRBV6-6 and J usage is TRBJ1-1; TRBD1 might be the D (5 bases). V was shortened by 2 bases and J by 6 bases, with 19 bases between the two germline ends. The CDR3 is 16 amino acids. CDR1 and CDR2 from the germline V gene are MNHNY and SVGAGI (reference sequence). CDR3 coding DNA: TGTGCCAGCAGTTACGGGGCGATACGGCTCGGACCTGAAGCTTTCTTT. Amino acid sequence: CASSYGAIRLGPEAFF.

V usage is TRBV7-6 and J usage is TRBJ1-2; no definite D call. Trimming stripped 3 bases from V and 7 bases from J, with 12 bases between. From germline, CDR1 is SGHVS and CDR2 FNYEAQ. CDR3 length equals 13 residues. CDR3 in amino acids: CASSFQPGGGYTF. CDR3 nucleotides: TGTGCCAGCAGCTTCCAGCCGGGTGGTGGCTACACCTTC.

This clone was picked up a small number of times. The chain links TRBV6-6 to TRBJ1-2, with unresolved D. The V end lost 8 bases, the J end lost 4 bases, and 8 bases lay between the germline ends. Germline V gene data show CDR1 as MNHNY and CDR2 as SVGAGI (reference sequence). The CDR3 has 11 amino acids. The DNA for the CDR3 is TGTGCCAGCGGAGGGCTCTATGGCTACACCTTC. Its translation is CASGGLYGYTF.

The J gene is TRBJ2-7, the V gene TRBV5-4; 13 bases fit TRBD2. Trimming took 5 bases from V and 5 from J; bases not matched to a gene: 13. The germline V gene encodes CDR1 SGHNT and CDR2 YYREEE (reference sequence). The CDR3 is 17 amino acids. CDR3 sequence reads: CASSLGLAGATRDEQYF. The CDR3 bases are TGTGCCAGCAGTCTCGGACTAGCGGGGGCCACTCGCGACGAGCAGTACTTC.

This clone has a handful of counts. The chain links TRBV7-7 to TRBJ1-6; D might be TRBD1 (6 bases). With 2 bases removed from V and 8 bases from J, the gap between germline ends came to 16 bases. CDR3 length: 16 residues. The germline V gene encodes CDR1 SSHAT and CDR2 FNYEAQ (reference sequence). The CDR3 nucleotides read TGTGCCAGCAGCTTATGTTGGTGGACAGATTATTCACCCCTCCACTTT. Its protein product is CASSLCWWTDYSPLHF.

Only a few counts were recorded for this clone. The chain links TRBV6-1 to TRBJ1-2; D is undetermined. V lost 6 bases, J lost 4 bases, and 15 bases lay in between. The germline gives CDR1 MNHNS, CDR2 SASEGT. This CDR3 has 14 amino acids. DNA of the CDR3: TGTGCCAGCAGACCCACTTTAAATTCCTATGGCTACACCTTC. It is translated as CASRPTLNSYGYTF.

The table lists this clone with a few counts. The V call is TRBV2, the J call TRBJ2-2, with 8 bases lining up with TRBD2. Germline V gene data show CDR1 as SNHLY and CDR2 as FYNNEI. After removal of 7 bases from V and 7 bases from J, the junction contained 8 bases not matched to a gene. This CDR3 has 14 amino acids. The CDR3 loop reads CASKVAGTGGELFF. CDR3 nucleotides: TGTGCCAGCAAGGTAGCGGGGACCGGCGGGGAGCTGTTTTTT.

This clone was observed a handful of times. CDR3 nucleotides: TGTGCCAGCAGCCAATCCTCACGGGGGGGCGAGACCCAGTACTTC. Its translation is CASSQSSRGGETQYF. The chain carries TRBV7-2 and TRBJ2-5; 8 nucleotides line up with TRBD2. Germline loops: CDR1 SGHTA, CDR2 FQGNSA. V shed 5 bases and J 5 bases; nucleotides not matched to a gene: 10. This CDR3 spans 15 amino acids.

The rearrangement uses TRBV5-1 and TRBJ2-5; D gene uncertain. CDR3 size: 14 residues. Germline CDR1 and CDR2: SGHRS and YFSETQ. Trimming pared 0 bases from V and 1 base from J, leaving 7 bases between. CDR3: CASSLARFQETQYF. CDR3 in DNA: TGCGCCAGCAGCTTGGCTCGGTTCCAAGAGACCCAGTACTTC. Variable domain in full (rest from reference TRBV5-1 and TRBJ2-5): KAGVTQTPRYLIKTRGQQVTLSCSPISGHRSVSWYQQTPGQGLQFLFEYFSETQRNKGNFPGRFSGRQFSNSRSEMNVSTLELGDSALYLCASSLARFQETQYFGPGTRLLVL.

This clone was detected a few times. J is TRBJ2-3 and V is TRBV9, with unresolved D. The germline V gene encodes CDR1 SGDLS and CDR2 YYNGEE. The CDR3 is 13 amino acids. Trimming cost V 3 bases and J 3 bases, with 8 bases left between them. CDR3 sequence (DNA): TGTGCCAGCAGCGACCCTAGGACAGATACGCAGTATTTT. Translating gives CASSDPRTDTQYF.

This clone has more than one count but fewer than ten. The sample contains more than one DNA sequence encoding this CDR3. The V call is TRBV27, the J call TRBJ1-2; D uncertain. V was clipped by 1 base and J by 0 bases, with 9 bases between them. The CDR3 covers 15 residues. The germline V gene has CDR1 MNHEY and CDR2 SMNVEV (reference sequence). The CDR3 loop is CASSLFSSANYGYTF. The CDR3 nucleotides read TGTGCCAGCAGTTTATTTAGCAGCGCTAACTATGGCTACACCTTC.

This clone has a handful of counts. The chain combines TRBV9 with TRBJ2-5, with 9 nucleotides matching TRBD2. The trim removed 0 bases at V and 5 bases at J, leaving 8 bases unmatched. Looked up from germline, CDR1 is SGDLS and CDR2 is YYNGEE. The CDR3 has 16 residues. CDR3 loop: CASSVGAGGGGETQYF. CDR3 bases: TGTGCCAGCAGCGTAGGAGCGGGGGGTGGGGGTGAGACCCAGTACTTC.

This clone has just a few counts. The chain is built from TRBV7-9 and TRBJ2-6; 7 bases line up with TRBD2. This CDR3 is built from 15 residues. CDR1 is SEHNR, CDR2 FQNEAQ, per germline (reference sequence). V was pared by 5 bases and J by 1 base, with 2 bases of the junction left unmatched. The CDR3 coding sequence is TGTGCCAGCAGCCCCGGGGGGTCTGGGGCCAACGTCCTGACTTTC. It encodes CASSPGGSGANVLTF. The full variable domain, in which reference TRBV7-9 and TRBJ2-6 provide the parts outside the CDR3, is DTGVSQNPRHKITKRGQNVTFRCDPISEHNRLYWYRQTLGQGPEFLTYFQNEAQLEKSRLLSDRFSAERPKGSFSTLEIQRTEQGDSAMYLCASSPGGSGANVLTFGAGSRLTVL.

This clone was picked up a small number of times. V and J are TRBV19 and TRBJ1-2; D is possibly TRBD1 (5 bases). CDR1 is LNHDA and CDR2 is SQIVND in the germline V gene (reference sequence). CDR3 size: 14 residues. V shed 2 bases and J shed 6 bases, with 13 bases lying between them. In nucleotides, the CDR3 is TGTGCCAGTAGTATAAGTACAGGCGCCCATGGCTACACCTTC. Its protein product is CASSISTGAHGYTF. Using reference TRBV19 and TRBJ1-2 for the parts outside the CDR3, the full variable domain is DGGITQSPKYLFRKEGQNVTLSCEQNLNHDAMYWYRQDPGQGLRLIYYSQIVNDFQKGDIAEGYSVSREKKESFPLTVTSAQKNPTAFYLCASSISTGAHGYTFGSGTRLTVV.

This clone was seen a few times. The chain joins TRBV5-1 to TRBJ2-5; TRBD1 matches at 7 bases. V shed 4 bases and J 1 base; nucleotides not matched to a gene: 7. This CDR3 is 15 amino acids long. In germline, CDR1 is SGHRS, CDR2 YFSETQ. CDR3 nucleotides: TGCGCCAGCAGCCTGGGACAGACGTCCCAAGAGACCCAGTACTTC. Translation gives CASSLGQTSQETQYF.

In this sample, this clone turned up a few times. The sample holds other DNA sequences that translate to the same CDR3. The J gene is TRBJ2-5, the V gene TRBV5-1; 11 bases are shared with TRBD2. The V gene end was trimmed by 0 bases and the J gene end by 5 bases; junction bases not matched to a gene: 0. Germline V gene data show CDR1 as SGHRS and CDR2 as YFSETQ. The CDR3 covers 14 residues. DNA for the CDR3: TGCGCCAGCAGCTTGGGGACTAGCGGGGAGACCCAGTACTTC. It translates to CASSLGTSGETQYF.

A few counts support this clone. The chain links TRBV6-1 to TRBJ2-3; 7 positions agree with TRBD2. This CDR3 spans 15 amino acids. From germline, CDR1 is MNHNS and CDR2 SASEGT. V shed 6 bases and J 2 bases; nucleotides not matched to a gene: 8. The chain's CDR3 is CASSVDSGITDTQYF. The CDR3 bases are TGTGCCAGCAGCGTAGACAGCGGGATCACAGATACGCAGTATTTT.

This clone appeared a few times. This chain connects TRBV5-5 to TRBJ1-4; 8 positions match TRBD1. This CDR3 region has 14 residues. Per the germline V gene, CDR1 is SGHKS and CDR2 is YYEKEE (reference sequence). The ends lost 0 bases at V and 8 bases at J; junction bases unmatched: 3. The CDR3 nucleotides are TGTGCCAGCAGCTTGGCAGGGGGCGAGGAAAAACTGTTTTTT. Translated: CASSLAGGEEKLFF.

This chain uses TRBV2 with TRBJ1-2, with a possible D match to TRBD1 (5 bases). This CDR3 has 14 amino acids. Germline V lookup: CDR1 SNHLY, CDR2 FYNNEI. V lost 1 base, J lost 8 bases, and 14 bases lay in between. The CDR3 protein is CASSEGAGPRGYTF. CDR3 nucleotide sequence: TGTGCCAGCAGTGAAGGGGCAGGGCCAAGGGGCTACACCTTC.

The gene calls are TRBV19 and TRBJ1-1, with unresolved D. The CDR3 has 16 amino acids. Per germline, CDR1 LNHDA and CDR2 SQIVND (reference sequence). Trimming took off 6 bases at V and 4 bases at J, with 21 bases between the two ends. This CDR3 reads CASRDWPSGSGTEAFF. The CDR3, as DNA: TGTGCCAGTAGAGATTGGCCTTCTGGGTCGGGCACTGAAGCTTTCTTT.

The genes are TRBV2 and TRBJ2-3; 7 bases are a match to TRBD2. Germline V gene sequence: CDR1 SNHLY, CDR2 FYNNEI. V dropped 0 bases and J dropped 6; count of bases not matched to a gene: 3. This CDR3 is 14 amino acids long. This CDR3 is CASSEARGTDTQYF. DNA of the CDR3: TGTGCCAGCAGTGAAGCGCGGGGGACGGATACGCAGTATTTT.

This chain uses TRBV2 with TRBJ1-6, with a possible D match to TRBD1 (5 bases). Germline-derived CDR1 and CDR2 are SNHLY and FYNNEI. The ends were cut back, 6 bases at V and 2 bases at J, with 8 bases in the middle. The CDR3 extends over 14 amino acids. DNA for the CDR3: TGTGCCAGCAGCGACAGTCCCTATAATTCACCCCTCCACTTT. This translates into CASSDSPYNSPLHF.